The 3 T cell receptor beta chains below all came from one sample that was sequenced in a study of T-cell memory formation after mild COVID-19 (dated by TCRdb to 2020 to 2022). The library came from 5' RACE. The sequencer was an Illumina NovaSeq 6000. TCRdb ran its own pipeline on the public reads, namely fastp trimming at Q25 and MiXCR clone calling, and kept in-frame beta chains. Rows merge per CDR3 protein into single entries with the most common DNA and genes. The sample table contains 450,000 to 650,000 distinct CDR3 sequences; only one count was recorded for about a fifth of them. The ten largest clonotypes hold roughly 8.3% of the sample. The source material was PBMCs or a T cell subset sorted from them (not recorded which). The origin of the receptors is an adult woman who had mild COVID-19 (a few samples of this study predate the infection). The sample titles of this study are shuffled in the database, so cell type and time point are left out; the donor was told from shared clones.

The CDR3 loop is CASSDLAGSTDTQYF. CDR3 nucleotides: TGTGCCAGCAGTGATCTAGCGGGAAGCACAGATACGCAGTATTTT. V and J are TRBV27 and TRBJ2-3, with 9 bases fitting TRBD2. The ends lost 5 bases at V and 0 bases at J; junction bases unmatched: 3. This CDR3 comprises 15 residues. The V gene's germline CDR1 is MNHEY and CDR2 SMNVEV (reference sequence).

This clonotype has only a few counts. This rearrangement joins TRBV4-1 to TRBJ2-6; TRBD1 aligns across 8 bases. Germline assignment: CDR1 MGHRA and CDR2 YSYEKL. V gave up 1 base and J gave up 0 bases; unmatched junction bases: 5. This CDR3 has 18 amino acids. CDR3 amino acids: CASSQGTGTSSGANVLTF. The CDR3 DNA sequence: TGCGCCAGCAGCCAAGGGACAGGGACAAGCTCTGGGGCCAACGTCCTGACTTTC.

This clonotype was counted a few times. The J gene is TRBJ2-1, the V gene TRBV11-1, with D perhaps matching TRBD2 (6 bases). V gave up 4 bases and J gave up 0 bases, with 13 bases separating them. Germline V CDR1 and CDR2: SGHAT, FQDESV (reference sequence). CDR3 length: 16 residues. The CDR3 nucleotides read TGTGCCAGCAGCTGGGAGGTGGGGAGCTCCTACAATGAGCAGTTCTTC. Protein: CASSWEVGSSYNEQFF.